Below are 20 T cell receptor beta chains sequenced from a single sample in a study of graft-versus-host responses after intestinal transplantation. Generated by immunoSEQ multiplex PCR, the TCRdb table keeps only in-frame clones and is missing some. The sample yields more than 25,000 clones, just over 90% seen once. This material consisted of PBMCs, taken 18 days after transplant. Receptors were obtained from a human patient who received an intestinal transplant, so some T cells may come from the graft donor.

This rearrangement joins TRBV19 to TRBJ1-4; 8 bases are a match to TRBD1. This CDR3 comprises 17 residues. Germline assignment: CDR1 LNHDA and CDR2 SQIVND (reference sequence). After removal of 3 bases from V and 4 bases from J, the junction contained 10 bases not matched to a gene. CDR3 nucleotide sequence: TGTGCCAGTAGTATTATTGTTCCGACAGGGGATAATGAAAAACTGTTTTTT. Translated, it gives CASSIIVPTGDNEKLFF.

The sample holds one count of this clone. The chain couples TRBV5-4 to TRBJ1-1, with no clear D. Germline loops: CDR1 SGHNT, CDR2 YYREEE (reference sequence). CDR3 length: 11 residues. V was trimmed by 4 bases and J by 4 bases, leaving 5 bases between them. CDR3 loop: CASSLGTEAFF. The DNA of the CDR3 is TGTGCCAGCAGCCTGGGCACTGAAGCTTTCTTT.

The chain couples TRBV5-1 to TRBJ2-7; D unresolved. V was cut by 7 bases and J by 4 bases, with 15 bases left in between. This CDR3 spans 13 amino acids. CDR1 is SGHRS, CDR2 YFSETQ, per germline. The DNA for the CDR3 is TGCGCCAGCGCATATGGCGCGAGGTACGAGCAGTACTTC. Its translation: CASAYGARYEQYF.

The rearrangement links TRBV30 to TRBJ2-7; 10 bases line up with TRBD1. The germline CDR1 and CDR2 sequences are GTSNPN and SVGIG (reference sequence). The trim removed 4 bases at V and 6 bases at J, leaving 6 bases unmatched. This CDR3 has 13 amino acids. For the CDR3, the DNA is TGTGCCTGGACCGGGACAGGGGATGGCGAGCAGTACTTC. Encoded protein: CAWTGTGDGEQYF.

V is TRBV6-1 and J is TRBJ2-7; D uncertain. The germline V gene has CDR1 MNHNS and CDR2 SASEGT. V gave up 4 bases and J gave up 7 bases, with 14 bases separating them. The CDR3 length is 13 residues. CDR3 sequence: CASSGTASREQYF. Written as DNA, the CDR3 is TGTGCCAGCAGTGGGACCGCCTCTAGGGAGCAGTACTTC.

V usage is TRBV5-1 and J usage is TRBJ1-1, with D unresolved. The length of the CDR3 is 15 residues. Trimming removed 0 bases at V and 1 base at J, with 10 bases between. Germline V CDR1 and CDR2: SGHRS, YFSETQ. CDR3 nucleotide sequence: TGCGCCAGCAGCTTGGGGGCGGGTTCGAACACTGAAGCTTTCTTT. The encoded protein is CASSLGAGSNTEAFF.

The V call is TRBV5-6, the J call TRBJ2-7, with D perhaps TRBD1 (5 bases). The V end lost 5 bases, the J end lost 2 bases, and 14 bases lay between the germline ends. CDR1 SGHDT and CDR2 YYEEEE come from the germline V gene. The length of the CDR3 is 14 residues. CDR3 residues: CASRSTGEPYEQYF. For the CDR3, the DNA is TGTGCCAGCAGGTCTACAGGCGAACCCTACGAGCAGTACTTC.

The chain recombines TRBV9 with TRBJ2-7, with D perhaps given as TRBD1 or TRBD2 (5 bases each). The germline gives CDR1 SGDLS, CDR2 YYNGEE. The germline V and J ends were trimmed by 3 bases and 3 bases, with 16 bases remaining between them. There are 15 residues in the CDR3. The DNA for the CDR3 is TGTGCCAGCAGCGCTCATCCGGGACCCAACTACGAGCAGTACTTC. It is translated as CASSAHPGPNYEQYF.

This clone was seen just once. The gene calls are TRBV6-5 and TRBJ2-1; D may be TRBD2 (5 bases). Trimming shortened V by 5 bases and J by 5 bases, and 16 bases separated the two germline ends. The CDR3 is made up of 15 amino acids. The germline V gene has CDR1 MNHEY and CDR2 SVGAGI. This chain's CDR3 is CASSILGSPNNEQFF. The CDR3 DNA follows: TGTGCCAGCAGTATACTAGGATCTCCCAACAATGAGCAGTTCTTC.

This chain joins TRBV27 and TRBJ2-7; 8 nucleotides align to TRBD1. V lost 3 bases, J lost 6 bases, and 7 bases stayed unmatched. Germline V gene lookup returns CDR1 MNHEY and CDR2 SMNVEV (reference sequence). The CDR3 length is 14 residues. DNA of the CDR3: TGTGCCAGCAGTTTGTGGCAGGGGGCCGCCGAGCAGTACTTC. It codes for CASSLWQGAAEQYF.

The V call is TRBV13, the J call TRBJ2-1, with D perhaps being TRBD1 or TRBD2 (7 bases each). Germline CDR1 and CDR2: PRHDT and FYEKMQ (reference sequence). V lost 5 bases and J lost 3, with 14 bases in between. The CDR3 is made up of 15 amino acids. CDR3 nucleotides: TGTGCCAGCAGCCCTCGGGGGGACAGCTACAATGAGCAGTTCTTC. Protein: CASSPRGDSYNEQFF.

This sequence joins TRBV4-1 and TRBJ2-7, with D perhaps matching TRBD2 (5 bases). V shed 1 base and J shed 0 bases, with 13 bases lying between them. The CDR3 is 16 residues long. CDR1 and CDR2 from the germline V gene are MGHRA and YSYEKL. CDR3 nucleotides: TGCGCCAGCAGCCAAGTATCGGGGATACCCTCCTACGAGCAGTACTTC. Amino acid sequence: CASSQVSGIPSYEQYF.

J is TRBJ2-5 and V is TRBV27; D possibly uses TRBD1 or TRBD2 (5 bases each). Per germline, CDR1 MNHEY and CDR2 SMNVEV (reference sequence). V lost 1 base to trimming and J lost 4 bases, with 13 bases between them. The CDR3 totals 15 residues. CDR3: CASSLLVGAGETQYF. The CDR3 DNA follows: TGTGCCAGCAGTTTATTGGTCGGGGCCGGAGAGACCCAGTACTTC.

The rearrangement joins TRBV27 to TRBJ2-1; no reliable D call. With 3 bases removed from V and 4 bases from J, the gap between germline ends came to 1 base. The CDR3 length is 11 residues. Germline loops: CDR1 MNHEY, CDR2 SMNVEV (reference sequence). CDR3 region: CASSLYNEQFF. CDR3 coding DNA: TGTGCCAGCAGTTTGTACAATGAGCAGTTCTTC.

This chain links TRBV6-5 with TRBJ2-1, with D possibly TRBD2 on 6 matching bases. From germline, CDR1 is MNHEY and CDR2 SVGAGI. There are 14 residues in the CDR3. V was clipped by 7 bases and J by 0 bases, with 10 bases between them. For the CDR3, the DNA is TGTGCCAGCATGGCGGGGATCTCCTACAATGAGCAGTTCTTC. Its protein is CASMAGISYNEQFF.

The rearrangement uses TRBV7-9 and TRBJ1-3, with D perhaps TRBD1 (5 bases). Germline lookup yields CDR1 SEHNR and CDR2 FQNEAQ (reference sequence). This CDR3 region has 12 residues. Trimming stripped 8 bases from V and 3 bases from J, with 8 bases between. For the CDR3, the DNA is TGTGCCAGCGGGGGAGATGGAAACACCATATATTTT. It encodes CASGGDGNTIYF.

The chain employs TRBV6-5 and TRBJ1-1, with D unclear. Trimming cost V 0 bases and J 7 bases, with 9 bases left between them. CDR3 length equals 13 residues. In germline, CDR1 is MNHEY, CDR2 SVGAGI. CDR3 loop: CASSYSRVGEAFF. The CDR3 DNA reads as TGTGCCAGCAGTTACTCTAGGGTGGGTGAAGCTTTCTTT.

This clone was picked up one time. DNA for the CDR3: TGTGCCAGCAGTTACGACAGGGGGCATAATGGCTACACCTTC. It encodes CASSYDRGHNGYTF. The chain links TRBV28 to TRBJ1-2; 10 nucleotides line up with TRBD1. V was pared by 4 bases and J by 6 bases, with 5 bases of the junction left unmatched. CDR1 is MDHEN and CDR2 is SYDVKM in the germline V gene. The CDR3 loop spans 14 amino acids.

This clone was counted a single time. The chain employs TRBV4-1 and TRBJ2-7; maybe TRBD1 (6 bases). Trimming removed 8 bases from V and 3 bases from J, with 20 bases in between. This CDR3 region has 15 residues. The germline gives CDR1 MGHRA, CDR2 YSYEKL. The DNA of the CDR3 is TGCGCCAGCCGGGAACGTGGGGGCTCCATCTACGAGCAGTACTTC. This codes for CASRERGGSIYEQYF.

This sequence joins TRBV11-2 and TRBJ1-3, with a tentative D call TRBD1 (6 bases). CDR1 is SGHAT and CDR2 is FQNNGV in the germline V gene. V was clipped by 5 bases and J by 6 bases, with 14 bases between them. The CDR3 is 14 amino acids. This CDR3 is CASSPAGTPNTIYF. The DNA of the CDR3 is TGTGCCAGCAGCCCTGCGGGGACACCAAACACCATATATTTT.